This T cell receptor (beta chain) is drawn from a study of OX40 agonist ivuxolimab in advanced cancers. The wider study: Each dose-escalation patient presented with hepatocellular carcinoma, melanoma, renal cell or head and neck cancer. Anti-PD-1, anti-PD-L1 or anti-CTLA-4 therapy given earlier was allowed, and over 35% had some. Mean age around 60 years, range about 20 to 90; just over 80% male.

V dropped 10 bases and J dropped 0 bases, with 12 bases sitting between them. The CDR3 consists of 13 residues. From germline, CDR1 is ENHRY and CDR2 SYGVKD. This clone was observed a handful of times. Its antigen is currently unknown. The study's findings and limits: In CD8+ T cells, expanded clones were on average more numerous than in CD4+.

Using immunoSEQ multiplex PCR, the repertoire was profiled, and TCRdb retains in-frame clones only, with some absent. The profile shows fewer than 85,000 clones, more than 60% of them singletons. This TCR was recovered from an adult with an advanced solid tumor such as melanoma, head and neck, liver or kidney cancer. The sequencing here drew on CD4+ or CD8+ T cells sorted from blood, taken in a trial of the OX40 agonist ivuxolimab. The chain combines TRBV10-3 with TRBJ1-2; D ambiguous. The CDR3 nucleotides read TGTGCCACTACAGTAACCCCTAACTATGGCTACACCTTC. It yields the protein CATTVTPNYGYTF.